These 32 T cell receptor beta chains were sequenced from one sample in a study of T cell repertoires in cytomegalovirus infection. Antigens for these TCRs are unknown. In TCRdb, the reads were re-called with MiXCR into one record per CDR3 protein. The table has around 100,000 distinct CDR3 sequences, about a tenth seen once. Sequencing used PBMCs, sequenced either directly or after in vitro stimulation (not recorded which). Receptors originate from a human donor in good health (CMV status not recorded). Some clones in this sample may be carry-over from other donors' samples.

This clonotype was seen at least ten times. V gene TRBV12-3 or TRBV12-4 combines with J gene TRBJ2-7, with TRBD1 identical over 9 bases. The CDR3 length is 14 residues. Germline trimming cut 5 bases from V and 3 bases from J; bases unmatched to any gene: 5. The CDR3 region has the DNA TGTGCCAGCAGTCCTGGACAGGGGCGCTACGAGCAGTACTTC. This encodes CASSPGQGRYEQYF.

This clonotype was found many times. The chain links TRBV7-6 to TRBJ2-3; maybe TRBD2 (6 bases). Germline CDR1 SGHVS, CDR2 FNYEAQ. Trimming took off 5 bases at V and 4 bases at J, with 22 bases between the two ends. The CDR3 runs to 17 residues. The CDR3, as DNA: TGTGCCAGCAGCCGAATTCTAGCGAGCGCTAACTCAGATACGCAGTATTTT. Encoded protein: CASSRILASANSDTQYF.

This clonotype was picked up many times. This chain links TRBV7-2 with TRBJ2-5, with D possibly being TRBD1 or TRBD2 (5 bases each). The germline V gene encodes CDR1 SGHTA and CDR2 FQGNSA. The CDR3 is made up of 17 amino acids. V dropped 1 base and J dropped 2 bases, with 17 bases sitting between them. CDR3 nucleotides: TGTGCCAGCAGCTTAGGTCGGGACGCGTCCTGGCAAGAGACCCAGTACTTC. Amino acid sequence: CASSLGRDASWQETQYF.

The sample holds many counts of this clonotype. The rearrangement joins TRBV10-3 to TRBJ1-2; no definite D call. Trimming took off 7 bases at V and 5 bases at J, with 14 bases between the two ends. The V gene's germline CDR1 is ENHRY and CDR2 SYGVKD. CDR3 length equals 13 residues. The CDR3 loop is CAITQDPVYGYTF. The CDR3 DNA is TGTGCCATCACCCAAGACCCTGTATATGGCTACACCTTC.

This clonotype has just a few counts. This chain uses TRBV7-9 with TRBJ2-3, with D possibly matching TRBD2 (6 bases). The germline V gene encodes CDR1 SEHNR and CDR2 FQNEAQ (reference sequence). V was trimmed by 5 bases and J by 2 bases, leaving 11 bases between them. The CDR3 has 14 amino acids. The CDR3 reads CASSGSGPTDTQYF. Written as DNA, the CDR3 is TGTGCCAGCAGCGGTAGCGGCCCCACAGATACGCAGTATTTT. The complete variable domain, with remaining parts taken from reference TRBV7-9 and TRBJ2-3, reads DTGVSQNPRHKITKRGQNVTFRCDPISEHNRLYWYRQTLGQGPEFLTYFQNEAQLEKSRLLSDRFSAERPKGSFSTLEIQRTEQGDSAMYLCASSGSGPTDTQYFGPGTRLTVL.

This sequence joins TRBV2 and TRBJ2-1; 8 bases agree with TRBD1. The junction had 6 bases not matched to a gene; V was cut back by 6 bases and J by 14 bases. Germline lookup yields CDR1 SNHLY and CDR2 FYNNEI. This CDR3 region has 11 residues. CDR3 residues: CASRDGTGEFF. The CDR3 DNA follows: TGTGCCAGCAGGGATGGGACAGGAGAGTTCTTC.

In this sample, this clonotype turned up many times. V and J are TRBV11-2 and TRBJ1-1; TRBD1 is a possible D gene (5 bases). Germline values: CDR1 SGHAT, CDR2 FQNNGV. Trimming removed 4 bases at V and 3 bases at J, with 21 bases between. The CDR3 covers 17 residues. Here the CDR3 DNA reads TGTGCCAGCAGCTACCGGGGATTTTTCCGGGGGGACACTGAAGCTTTCTTT. Its protein product is CASSYRGFFRGDTEAFF.

This chain links TRBV20-1 with TRBJ2-2, with a weak D call TRBD1 (6 bases). Germline loops: CDR1 DFQATT, CDR2 SNEGSKA (reference sequence). CDR3 size: 14 residues. Trimming pared 6 bases from V and 4 bases from J, leaving 15 bases between. The CDR3 nucleotides are TGCAGTGCAAACAAAAGGGGGAGCACCGGGGAGCTGTTTTTT. This translates into CSANKRGSTGELFF.

This clonotype has just a few counts. The chain recombines TRBV14 with TRBJ1-1; TRBD1 might be the D (5 bases). CDR1 is SGHDN and CDR2 is FVKESK in the germline V gene. The CDR3 runs 13 residues. The V end lost 4 bases, the J end lost 6 bases, and 12 bases lay between the germline ends. The CDR3 DNA follows: TGTGCCAGCAGCCCAAGGGGAGGGTCTGAAGCTTTCTTT. It translates to CASSPRGGSEAFF.

This clonotype was detected many times. The chain is built from TRBV12-3 or TRBV12-4 and TRBJ1-4; D perhaps matches TRBD1 (6 bases). V shed 1 base and J shed 7 bases, with 10 bases lying between them. The CDR3 is 14 residues long. In DNA form, the CDR3 reads TGTGCCAGCAGTTTAGGGCAGGGGCCTGAAAAACTGTTTTTT. It specifies CASSLGQGPEKLFF.

The J gene is TRBJ1-2, the V gene TRBV19; TRBD1 matches 9 bases. After removal of 7 bases from V and 2 bases from J, the junction contained 14 bases not matched to a gene. The V gene's germline CDR1 is LNHDA and CDR2 SQIVND (reference sequence). The CDR3 extends over 17 amino acids. CDR3 sequence (DNA): TGTGCCAGTACCAAATGGACAGGGGCCGAATTAAACTATGGCTACACCTTC. It encodes CASTKWTGAELNYGYTF.

This clonotype appeared many times. This chain links TRBV7-3 with TRBJ2-7; 9 bases fit TRBD2. Trimming at V came to 1 base and at J to 3 bases, leaving 4 bases not matched to a gene. This CDR3 has 15 residues. Germline lookup yields CDR1 SGHTA and CDR2 FQGTGA. The CDR3 spells CASSLMGTSSYEQYF. In DNA, the CDR3 is TGTGCCAGCAGCTTAATGGGGACTAGCAGCTACGAGCAGTACTTC.

This chain joins TRBV28 and TRBJ2-7; 10 nucleotides line up with TRBD2. Per the germline V gene, CDR1 is MDHEN and CDR2 is SYDVKM. The V segment lost 8 bases and the J segment 5 bases; nucleotides outside the gene matches: 18. The CDR3 totals 17 residues. CDR3 loop: CASRTFGLAGASDEQYF. CDR3 bases: TGTGCCAGCCGCACCTTTGGCCTAGCGGGAGCCTCAGACGAGCAGTACTTC.

This clonotype was counted many times. The genes are TRBV7-2 and TRBJ2-3; the match to TRBD2 covers 8 bases. J gave up 4 bases and V 2 bases, and 5 bases lay outside the gene matches. Germline V gene sequence: CDR1 SGHTA, CDR2 FQGNSA. This CDR3 is built from 15 residues. CDR3 protein: CASSLLTGGPDTQYF. The CDR3 DNA is TGTGCCAGCAGCTTACTCACGGGAGGGCCAGATACGCAGTATTTT.

This clonotype was seen ten or more times. The chain recombines TRBV7-6 with TRBJ1-5; possible D gene TRBD1, 5 bases. This CDR3 has 16 amino acids. V was shortened by 5 bases and J by 6 bases, with 20 bases between the two germline ends. Germline V gene sequence: CDR1 SGHVS, CDR2 FNYEAQ. CDR3 in amino acids: CASSATGRGQSQPQHF. CDR3 in DNA: TGTGCCAGCAGCGCAACCGGAAGGGGCCAGAGTCAGCCCCAGCATTTT.

CDR3 loop: CASSVDGAGGVNEQFF. In DNA, the CDR3 is TGTGCCAGTAGCGTGGACGGGGCTGGGGGGGTCAATGAGCAGTTCTTC. V gene TRBV19 combines with J gene TRBJ2-1; 7 nucleotides line up with TRBD2. The CDR3 length is 16 residues. The V and J ends lost 6 bases and 6 bases, in that order; junction bases with no gene match: 14. Germline CDR1 is LNHDA and CDR2 is SQIVND (reference sequence).

As concerns this clonotype: This may stem from a read error, because a much larger clone lies one nucleotide away. The V call is TRBV7-8, the J call TRBJ1-1; D call uncertain. Trimming took 5 bases from V and 5 from J, leaving 12 bases between them. This CDR3 spans 13 amino acids. CDR1 and CDR2 (germline): SGHVS, FQNEAQ. CDR3 in DNA: TGTGCCAGCAGCAAACCACCGGGGACTGAAGCTTTCTTT. Protein sequence: CASSKPPGTEAFF. Complete variable domain (other parts from reference TRBV7-8 and TRBJ1-1): GAGVSQSPRYKVAKRGQDVALRCDPISGHVSLFWYQQALGQGPEFLTYFQNEAQLDKSGLPSDRFFAERPEGSVSTLKIQRTQQEDSAVYLCASSKPPGTEAFFGQGTRLTVV.

The rearrangement joins TRBV15 to TRBJ1-1, with D perhaps TRBD1 (6 bases). The CDR3 runs to 14 residues. In germline, CDR1 is LNHNV, CDR2 YYDKDF (reference sequence). Trimming left V 2 bases short and J 5 bases short, with 12 bases between. The CDR3 reads CATSRNRERTEAFF. The CDR3 coding sequence is TGTGCCACCAGCAGAAACAGGGAGAGGACTGAAGCTTTCTTT.

This clonotype was recorded many times. The V call is TRBV7-2, the J call TRBJ2-1; 11 bases map to TRBD2. CDR3 length equals 17 residues. Germline loops: CDR1 SGHTA, CDR2 FQGNSA. Germline trimming cut 5 bases from V and 8 bases from J; bases unmatched to any gene: 14. CDR3: CASSRHFRLAGLDEQFF. CDR3 DNA sequence: TGTGCCAGCAGCCGGCACTTCAGACTAGCGGGATTGGATGAGCAGTTCTTC.

This clonotype was seen more than once but under ten times. The chain recombines TRBV6-1 with TRBJ1-5, with a possible D match to TRBD1 (6 bases). V dropped 1 base and J dropped 4 bases, with 14 bases sitting between them. The CDR3 sequence is 16 residues long. Germline lookup yields CDR1 MNHNS and CDR2 SASEGT. The CDR3 DNA reads as TGTGCCAGCAGTGAAGGGAGAGGGGGAGGAAATCAGCCCCAGCATTTT. It yields the protein CASSEGRGGGNQPQHF.

This clonotype was observed at least ten times. The rearrangement links TRBV20-1 to TRBJ1-5; the match to TRBD1 covers 7 bases. The CDR3 is 14 residues long. Trimming cost V 3 bases and J 3 bases; bases outside gene matches: 5. Germline values: CDR1 DFQATT, CDR2 SNEGSKA (reference sequence). CDR3 DNA: TGCAGTGCTAGCGGCAGGGGGTACAATCAGCCCCAGCATTTT. As protein: CSASGRGYNQPQHF.

At least ten counts were recorded for this clonotype. The chain couples TRBV7-9 to TRBJ2-1; D is perhaps TRBD2 (5 bases). Germline CDR1 is SEHNR and CDR2 is FQNEAQ (reference sequence). Trimming pared 5 bases from V and 4 bases from J, leaving 12 bases between. CDR3 length equals 14 residues. The CDR3 reads CASSKLEGYNEQFF. The CDR3 DNA sequence: TGTGCCAGCAGCAAGCTTGAGGGTTACAATGAGCAGTTCTTC.

The table lists this clonotype with a few counts. CDR3 loop: CASSPLHLSLQETQYF. The CDR3 nucleotides are TGCGCCAGCAGCCCCCTACACCTGAGTCTCCAAGAGACCCAGTACTTC. The chain carries TRBV5-1 and TRBJ2-5, with unresolved D. Germline values: CDR1 SGHRS, CDR2 YFSETQ. V gave up 4 bases and J gave up 1 base, with 17 bases separating them. CDR3 size: 16 residues.

As for this clonotype: A read error is possible here, since a much larger clone lies one base away. V usage is TRBV7-4 and J usage is TRBJ1-3; no definite D call. CDR3 size: 13 residues. Germline CDR1 is SGHVT and CDR2 is SQSDAQ. Here the CDR3 reads CASSFEAGNTVYF. The DNA of the CDR3 is TGTGCCAGCAGCTTCGAGGCTGGAAACACCGTATATTTT.

The chain couples TRBV7-2 to TRBJ2-7, with TRBD2 matching over 7 bases. Germline V gives CDR1 SGHTA, CDR2 FQGNSA. The CDR3 contains 15 residues. V lost 2 bases and J lost 2; bases outside the gene matches: 6. CDR3 bases: TGTGCCAGCAGCTTACGTATCGGGAGGACCTACGAGCAGTACTTC. Its protein is CASSLRIGRTYEQYF.

In its sample, this clonotype was seen many times. The chain combines TRBV25-1 with TRBJ2-3, with D possibly matching TRBD2 (7 bases). Germline values: CDR1 MGHDK, CDR2 SYGVNS. This CDR3 has 11 residues. Trimming took off 8 bases at V and 14 bases at J, with 17 bases between the two ends. The CDR3 loop reads CASGRGTLMYF. The DNA of the CDR3 is TGTGCCAGCGGGCGGGGGACATTGATGTATTTT.

This clonotype was seen a few times. The chain employs TRBV5-1 and TRBJ2-7, with a tentative D call TRBD1 (6 bases). Germline CDR1 reads SGHRS; CDR2 reads YFSETQ. This CDR3 is 20 amino acids long. Deletions cut 1 base from V and 3 bases from J, with 29 bases between. The DNA of the CDR3 is TGCGCCAGCAGCTTGTCACAGGGCCAGTGGATCGGAGATGAGTTCTACGAGCAGTACTTC. Its translation: CASSLSQGQWIGDEFYEQYF.

This clonotype was recorded a few times. The chain employs TRBV4-3 and TRBJ2-1; 11 nucleotides align to TRBD2. CDR1 and CDR2 from the germline V gene are LGHNA and YSLEER. V was clipped by 0 bases and J by 6 bases; unmatched bases: 7. The CDR3 totals 17 residues. CDR3 nucleotide sequence: TGCGCCAGCAGCCAAGATGTGGGGCTAGCGGGAGGCAATGAGCAGTTCTTC. This translates into CASSQDVGLAGGNEQFF.

This clonotype has a count of ten or more. The rearrangement uses TRBV7-2 and TRBJ2-1, with TRBD1 matching 11 bases. Germline V CDR1 and CDR2: SGHTA, FQGNSA. The CDR3 runs 16 residues. The V segment lost 1 base and the J segment 8 bases; nucleotides outside the gene matches: 7. Here the CDR3 DNA reads TGTGCCAGCAGCTTAGGGACAGGGGGCTGGGTCGATGAGCAGTTCTTC. Its protein product is CASSLGTGGWVDEQFF.

This clonotype was detected many times. This chain links TRBV4-3 with TRBJ2-1, with 13 nucleotides matching TRBD2. Trimming took 0 bases from V and 7 from J; bases not matched to a gene: 6. CDR3 length: 17 amino acids. CDR1 and CDR2 (germline): LGHNA, YSLEER. CDR3 loop: CASSQDWTSGGPNEQFF. The CDR3 DNA follows: TGCGCCAGCAGCCAAGATTGGACTAGCGGGGGACCAAATGAGCAGTTCTTC.

This chain joins TRBV7-9 and TRBJ2-7; perhaps TRBD2 as D (5 bases). Germline CDR1 reads SEHNR; CDR2 reads FQNEAQ (reference sequence). V lost 5 bases and J lost 5, with 25 bases in between. The CDR3 length is 17 residues. Here the CDR3 reads CASSPKPRVLASHEQYV. CDR3 nucleotides: TGTGCCAGCAGCCCAAAGCCTAGGGTCCTAGCATCCCACGAGCAGTACGTC.

The CDR3 nucleotides are TGTGCCAGCAGCTTAACTTTGCCCGGGGCGCCCCAGCATTTT. Encoded protein: CASSLTLPGAPQHF. The chain is built from TRBV7-9 and TRBJ1-5; TRBD1 might be the D (5 bases). Per germline, CDR1 SEHNR and CDR2 FQNEAQ (reference sequence). The CDR3 loop spans 14 amino acids. Trimming stripped 2 bases from V and 9 bases from J, with 14 bases between.